The 8 T cell receptor beta chains given below trace back to one sample, sequenced in a study of T cells after posttransplantation cyclophosphamide. Sequencing used immunoSEQ multiplex PCR; TCRdb keeps in-frame clones, though not all of them. The profile covers 3,300 or so clones, none occurring a single time. A marrow graft followed busulfan-fludarabine conditioning, with cyclophosphamide on days +3 and +4. The sample here was PBMCs, taken after allogeneic stem cell transplant with posttransplant cyclophosphamide. The receptors derive from a male patient between 25 and 39 years old who received an allogeneic stem cell transplant from a related donor, was CMV-positive, and had acute GVHD only. The graft donor may be the source of some T cells.

This clone is large in the sample. J is TRBJ1-3 and V is TRBV6-2 or TRBV6-3; the D gene is possibly TRBD1 (5 bases). The CDR3 covers 15 residues. The germline V gene has CDR1 MNHEY and CDR2 SVGEGT. V lost 6 bases and J 2 bases, leaving 14 bases between the germline ends. CDR3 nucleotide sequence: TGTGCCAGCAGACGACGCCAGGGAGCTGGAAACACCATATATTTT. This gives the protein CASRRRQGAGNTIYF.

This clone was observed at least ten times. The genes are TRBV5-1 and TRBJ1-6; D perhaps matches TRBD1 (5 bases). In germline, CDR1 is SGHRS, CDR2 YFSETQ. The CDR3 is 15 amino acids. Between the trimmed V and J ends, which lost 6 bases and 7 bases, there was a span of 17 bases. The CDR3 sequence: CASNLGDSTNSPLHF. The CDR3 DNA reads as TGCGCCAGCAATTTGGGCGACAGTACGAATTCACCCCTCCACTTT.

This clone appeared many times. The chain couples TRBV5-1 to TRBJ2-1, with 10 bases identical to TRBD2. The CDR3 is made up of 16 amino acids. The germline V gene has CDR1 SGHRS and CDR2 YFSETQ. Germline trimming cut 4 bases from V and 4 bases from J; bases unmatched to any gene: 8. The CDR3, as DNA: TGCGCCAGCAGCGTTGGCAGGACTAGCGGTTACAATGAGCAGTTCTTC. This gives the protein CASSVGRTSGYNEQFF.

This clone was seen ten or more times. This rearrangement joins TRBV6-5 to TRBJ1-2, with 9 nucleotides matching TRBD1. This CDR3 has 15 residues. Germline trimming cut 7 bases from V and 7 bases from J; bases unmatched to any gene: 13. Germline V lookup: CDR1 MNHEY, CDR2 SVGAGI. The CDR3 protein is CASKVTGTGYLGYTF. In DNA, the CDR3 is TGTGCCAGCAAAGTAACCGGGACAGGGTATCTTGGCTACACCTTC.

This clone appeared many times. Other nucleotide sequences in the sample specify the same CDR3. The chain joins TRBV12-3 or TRBV12-4 to TRBJ1-2; possibly TRBD1 for D (6 bases). The CDR3 loop spans 13 amino acids. V was clipped by 2 bases and J by 8 bases, with 12 bases between them. The CDR3 sequence: CASSLTGGRGYTF. The CDR3 DNA reads as TGTGCCAGCAGTTTAACGGGGGGGCGAGGCTACACCTTC.

By share of the sample, this clone is medium-sized. The chain has TRBV19 and TRBJ2-7; D unclear. Trimming took off 3 bases at V and 0 bases at J, with 9 bases between the two ends. The CDR3 runs 14 residues. From germline, CDR1 is LNHDA and CDR2 SQIVND (reference sequence). CDR3 in DNA: TGTGCCAGTAGTATTAGTACAGCCTCCTACGAGCAGTACTTC. It codes for CASSISTASYEQYF.

This clone is medium-sized (0.01 to 0.1%) within its sample. J is TRBJ2-7 and V is TRBV2, with D possibly matching TRBD1 (5 bases). The V end was cut by 4 bases, the J end by 7 bases, with 17 bases between. CDR3 length: 14 amino acids. Looked up from germline, CDR1 is SNHLY and CDR2 is FYNNEI. The chain's CDR3 is CASSVDRTLGEQYF. The CDR3 DNA reads TGTGCCAGCAGTGTCGACAGAACCCTGGGTGAGCAGTACTTC.

This clone was seen at least ten times. The chain combines TRBV28 with TRBJ2-4; D possibly corresponds to TRBD2 (8 bases). Germline loops: CDR1 MDHEN, CDR2 SYDVKM. V lost 4 bases to trimming and J lost 0 bases, with 13 bases between them. This CDR3 is 16 amino acids long. The CDR3 region has the DNA TGTGCCAGCAGTTACGGGAGGGGGCTAGCCAAAAACATTCAGTACTTC. It translates to CASSYGRGLAKNIQYF.